This T cell receptor beta chain derives from a study of T-cell reconstitution after alpha-beta-depleted transplantation in children. The CDR3 totals 12 residues. Germline CDR1 reads WSHSY; CDR2 reads SAAADI. V lost 4 bases, J lost 7 bases, and 11 bases lay in between. This clonotype was recorded at least ten times. The TCRbeta library incorporated unique molecular identifiers. TCRdb processed the PCR reads anew with MiXCR; each CDR3 protein has one entry. Seen here are some 290,000 distinct CDR3 sequences, roughly 9.5% observed once, and the top ten hold around a tenth. Sample: PBMCs from the stem cell graft donor, taken from the stem cell graft. This sequence originates from a human donor who donated a stem cell graft to a child with SCID. The chain is built from TRBV10-2 and TRBJ2-7; maybe TRBD2 (5 bases). The CDR3, as DNA: TGCGCCAGCAGTGTCTTGGGGAGTGAGCAGTACTTC. This codes for CASSVLGSEQYF.